These T cell receptor beta chains were read from a single sample in a study of shared clonotypes between healthy human individuals. TCRdb's copy holds only in-frame clones and misses some; the assay was immunoSEQ multiplex PCR. The sample has some 800,000 clones; 85% to 95% are singletons. Sequencing was carried out using naive CD8+ T cells sorted from blood. Every receptor here comes from a young man in good health. The CDR3 runs from the conserved cysteine through the conserved F or W. D genes are given only for firm matches. The size of a clone is reported for some rows only, either as once, few or many, or as a class for expanded clones.

d_call | j_call | clone_size | v_call | cdr3_nt | cdr3_aa
TRBD2 | TRBJ2-7 | . | TRBV28 | TGTGCCACGGGACTAGCGGCTTCCTACGAGCAGTACTTC | CATGLAASYEQYF
. | TRBJ2-2 | once | TRBV9 | TGTGCCAGCACCGGGGTTTCCGGGGAGCTGTTTTTT | CASTGVSGELFF
TRBD1 | TRBJ2-3 | . | TRBV6-1 | TGTGCCAGCAGTGATCGACAGGGCTTGGGCACAGATACGCAGTATTTT | CASSDRQGLGTDTQYF
. | TRBJ2-3 | . | TRBV10-2 | TGCGCCAGCAGACGCGGATCCACAGATACGCAGTATTTT | CASRRGSTDTQYF
TRBD2 | TRBJ2-1 | . | TRBV10-3 | TGTGCCATCAGTTCAAGCGGGATCCACAATGAGCAGTTCTTC | CAISSSGIHNEQFF
. | TRBJ1-2 | . | TRBV7-9 | TGTGCCAGCAGCTTAGTATCGGGGAATAGGAACTATGGCTACACCTTC | CASSLVSGNRNYGYTF
TRBD1 | TRBJ2-5 | . | TRBV7-9 | TGTGCCAGCAGCCCCGGGGCAGGGGGTATGGAGACCCAGTACTTC | CASSPGAGGMETQYF
TRBD1 | TRBJ2-5 | . | TRBV29-1 | TGCAGCGTCGGGACAGACGAAGAGACCCAGTACTTC | CSVGTDEETQYF
TRBD2 | TRBJ2-1 | . | TRBV5-1 | TGCGCCAGCAGCCTACTTTTGGGAGGGCCCTACAATGAGCAGTTCTTC | CASSLLLGGPYNEQFF
. | TRBJ2-7 | . | TRBV27 | TGTGCCAGCAGTCCTCGTGACTACGAGCAGTACTTC | CASSPRDYEQYF
. | TRBJ1-5 | . | TRBV28 | TGTGCCAGCAGTTTCCTCGGAAATCAGCCCCAGCATTTT | CASSFLGNQPQHF
. | TRBJ2-7 | once | TRBV2 | TGTGCCAGCACCACCGGGACAACCTCCTACGAGCAGTACTTC | CASTTGTTSYEQYF
TRBD2 | TRBJ2-1 | once | TRBV28 | TGTGCCAGCAGTTTTCTGACTAGCGCCAGCTCCTACAATGAGCAGTTCTTC | CASSFLTSASSYNEQFF
. | TRBJ2-3 | . | TRBV19 | TGTGCCAGTAGTATAAGACTTCATGCTGATACGCAGTATTTT | CASSIRLHADTQYF
. | TRBJ2-1 | . | TRBV5-1 | TGCGCCAGCAGCTGGGGCACGGATGAGCAGTTCTTC | CASSWGTDEQFF
TRBD2 | TRBJ2-3 | once | TRBV5-1 | TGCGCCAGCAGCCCAAGGACTAGCGGGAGCACAGATACGCAGTATTTT | CASSPRTSGSTDTQYF
TRBD2 | TRBJ2-7 | few | TRBV7-6 | TGTGCCAGCAGCTTAGCTCCTAGCGGAACCGCCTACGAGCAGTACTTC | CASSLAPSGTAYEQYF
. | TRBJ2-1 | . | TRBV5-3 | TGTGCCAGAAGCTTGCTAGCGACCAATGAGCAGTTCTTC | CARSLLATNEQFF
. | TRBJ2-5 | . | TRBV7-8 | TGTGCCAGCAGCCTTGGCGGACGCCGGATAGAGACCCAGTACTTC | CASSLGGRRIETQYF
. | TRBJ1-4 | . | TRBV25-1 | TGTGCCAGCAGTGAACGGACCTATAATGAAAAACTGTTTTTT | CASSERTYNEKLFF
. | TRBJ1-1 | . | TRBV14 | TGTGCCAGCAGCCCACGGACAGCGACCGTAGAGGACACTGAAGCTTTCTTT | CASSPRTATVEDTEAFF
. | TRBJ2-3 | . | TRBV7-7 | TGTGCTAGCAGCGGGTGGCGGGCACCGGCCACAGATACGCAGTATTTT | CASSGWRAPATDTQYF
TRBD1 | TRBJ2-5 | . | TRBV28 | TGTGCCAGCAGTCCCCCGGACAGGGAGGTGGAGACCCAGTACTTC | CASSPPDREVETQYF
. | TRBJ2-7 | . | TRBV28 | TGTGCCAGCAGGAGCCTGGATCTGAGCTCCTACGAGCAGTACTTC | CASRSLDLSSYEQYF
TRBD2 | TRBJ2-1 | . | TRBV27 | TGTGCCAGCAGTTTCCAGCGGGAGGATTACAATGAGCAGTTCTTC | CASSFQREDYNEQFF
. | TRBJ2-3 | . | TRBV15 | TGTGCCACCAGCAGAGGAGCCCCAGATACGCAGTATTTT | CATSRGAPDTQYF
TRBD2 | TRBJ2-1 | once | TRBV7-9 | TGTGCCAGCAGCGCAAGACTAGCGGGAGTTTCAGCGAATGAGCAGTTCTTC | CASSARLAGVSANEQFF
. | TRBJ1-2 | once | TRBV7-9 | TGTGCCAGCAGCTACAGCGGCGACTATGGCTACACCTTC | CASSYSGDYGYTF
. | TRBJ2-1 | . | TRBV5-5 | TGTGCCAGCAGCGTGGACAATGAGCAGTTCTTC | CASSVDNEQFF
. | TRBJ2-7 | few | TRBV6-6 | TGTGCCAGCAGTTACTCGAGCCCGACTAGCTCCTACGAGCAGTACTTC | CASSYSSPTSSYEQYF